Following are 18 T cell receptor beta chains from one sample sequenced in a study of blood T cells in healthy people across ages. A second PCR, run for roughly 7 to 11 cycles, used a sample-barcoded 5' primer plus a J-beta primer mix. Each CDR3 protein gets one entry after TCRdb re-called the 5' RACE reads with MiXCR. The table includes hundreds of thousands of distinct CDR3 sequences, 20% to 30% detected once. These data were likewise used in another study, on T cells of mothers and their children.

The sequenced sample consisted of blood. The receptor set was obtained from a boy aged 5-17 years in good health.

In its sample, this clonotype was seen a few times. This CDR3 reads CSARLQTGNTIYF. The CDR3 DNA reads as TGCAGTGCACGACTCCAGACCGGAAACACCATATATTTT. The chain couples TRBV20-1 to TRBJ1-3; no clear D. Between the trimmed V and J ends, which lost 6 bases and 4 bases, there was a span of 13 bases. The CDR3 runs 13 residues. Looked up from germline, CDR1 is DFQATT and CDR2 is SNEGSKA (reference sequence).

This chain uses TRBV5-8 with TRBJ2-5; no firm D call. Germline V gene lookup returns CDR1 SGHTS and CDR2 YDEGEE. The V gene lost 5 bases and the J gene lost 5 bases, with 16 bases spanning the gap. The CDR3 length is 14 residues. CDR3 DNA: TGTGCCAGCAGTCCTCATTTGAGCAGGGAGACCCAGTACTTC. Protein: CASSPHLSRETQYF.

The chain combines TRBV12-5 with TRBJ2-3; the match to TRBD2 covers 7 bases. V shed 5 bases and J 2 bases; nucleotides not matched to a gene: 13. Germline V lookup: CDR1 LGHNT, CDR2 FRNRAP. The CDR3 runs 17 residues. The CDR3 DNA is TGTGCTAGTGGTCTAATGGTTGCAGCGGGACCCACAGATACGCAGTATTTT. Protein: CASGLMVAAGPTDTQYF.

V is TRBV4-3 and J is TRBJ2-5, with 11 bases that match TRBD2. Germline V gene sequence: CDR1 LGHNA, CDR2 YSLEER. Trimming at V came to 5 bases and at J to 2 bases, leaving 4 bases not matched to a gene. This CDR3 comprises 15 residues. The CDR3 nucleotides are TGCGCCAGCAGCGAGGGACTAGCGGAACAAGAGACCCAGTACTTC. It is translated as CASSEGLAEQETQYF.

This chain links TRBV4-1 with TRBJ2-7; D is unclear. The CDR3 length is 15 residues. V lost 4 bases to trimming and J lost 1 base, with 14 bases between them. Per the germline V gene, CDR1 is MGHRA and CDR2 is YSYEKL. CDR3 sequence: CASSPAAEQSYEQYF. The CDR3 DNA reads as TGCGCCAGCAGCCCTGCCGCGGAGCAGTCCTACGAGCAGTACTTC.

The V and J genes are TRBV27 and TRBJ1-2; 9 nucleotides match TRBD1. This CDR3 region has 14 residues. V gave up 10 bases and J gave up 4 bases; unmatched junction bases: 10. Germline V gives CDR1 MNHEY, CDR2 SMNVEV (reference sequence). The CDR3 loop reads CATLGTGSGYGYTF. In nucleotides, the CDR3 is TGTGCCACCCTGGGGACAGGGTCTGGCTATGGCTACACCTTC.

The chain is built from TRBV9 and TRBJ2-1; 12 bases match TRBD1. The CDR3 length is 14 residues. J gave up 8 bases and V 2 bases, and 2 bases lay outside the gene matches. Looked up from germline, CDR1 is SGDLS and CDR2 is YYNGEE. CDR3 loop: CASSVGTGGDEQFF. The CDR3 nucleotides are TGTGCCAGCAGCGTGGGGACAGGGGGCGATGAGCAGTTCTTC.

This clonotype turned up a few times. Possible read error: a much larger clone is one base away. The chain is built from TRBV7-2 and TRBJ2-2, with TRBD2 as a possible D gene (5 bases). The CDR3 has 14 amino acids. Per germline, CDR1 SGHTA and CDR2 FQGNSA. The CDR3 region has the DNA TGTGCCAGCAGCTTAGGAACACACACCGGGGAGCTGTCTTTT. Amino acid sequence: CASSLGTHTGELSF.

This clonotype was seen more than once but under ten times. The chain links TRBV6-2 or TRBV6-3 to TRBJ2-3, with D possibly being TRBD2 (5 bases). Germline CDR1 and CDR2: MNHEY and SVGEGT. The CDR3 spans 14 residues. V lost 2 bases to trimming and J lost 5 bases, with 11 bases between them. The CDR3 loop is CASSYRLMGDTQYF. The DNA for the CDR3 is TGTGCCAGCAGTTACCGACTAATGGGAGATACGCAGTATTTT.

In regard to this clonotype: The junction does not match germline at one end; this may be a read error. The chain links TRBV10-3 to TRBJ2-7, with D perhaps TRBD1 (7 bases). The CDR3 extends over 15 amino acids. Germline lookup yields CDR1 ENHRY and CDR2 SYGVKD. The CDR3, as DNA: TGTGCCATCAGTGACGTGGCAGGGGGGCCCCTAGAGCGGTACTTC. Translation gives CAISDVAGGPLERYF.

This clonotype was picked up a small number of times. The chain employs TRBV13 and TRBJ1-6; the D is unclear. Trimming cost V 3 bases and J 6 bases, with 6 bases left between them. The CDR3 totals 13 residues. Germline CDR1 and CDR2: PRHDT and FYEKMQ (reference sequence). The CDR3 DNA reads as TGTGCCAGCAGCTTTACGGTTAATTCACCCCTCCACTTT. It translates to CASSFTVNSPLHF. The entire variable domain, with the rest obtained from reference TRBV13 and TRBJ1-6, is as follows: AAGVIQSPRHLIKEKRETATLKCYPIPRHDTVYWYQQGPGQDPQFLISFYEKMQSDKGSIPDRFSAQQFSDYHSELNMSSLELGDSALYFCASSFTVNSPLHFGNGTRLTVT.

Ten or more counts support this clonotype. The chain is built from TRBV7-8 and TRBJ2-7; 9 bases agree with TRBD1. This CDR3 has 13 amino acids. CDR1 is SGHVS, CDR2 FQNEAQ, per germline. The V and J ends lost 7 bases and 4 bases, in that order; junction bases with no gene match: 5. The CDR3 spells CASTHRGQYEQYF. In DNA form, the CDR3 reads TGTGCCAGCACCCACAGGGGGCAATACGAGCAGTACTTC.

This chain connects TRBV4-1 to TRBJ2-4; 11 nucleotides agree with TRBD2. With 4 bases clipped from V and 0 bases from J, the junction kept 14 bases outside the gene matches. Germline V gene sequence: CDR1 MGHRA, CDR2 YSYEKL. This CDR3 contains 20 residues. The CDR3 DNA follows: TGCGCCAGCAGCCCCCGCGTTGTGCTAGCGGGAGGACTAGCCAAAAACATTCAGTACTTC. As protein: CASSPRVVLAGGLAKNIQYF.

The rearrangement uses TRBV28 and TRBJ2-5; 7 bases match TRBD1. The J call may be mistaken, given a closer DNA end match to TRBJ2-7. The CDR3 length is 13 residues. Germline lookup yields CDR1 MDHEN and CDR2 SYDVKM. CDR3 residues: CATSDRDKNEQYF. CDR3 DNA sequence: TGTGCCACCTCCGACAGGGACAAGAACGAGCAGTACTTC.

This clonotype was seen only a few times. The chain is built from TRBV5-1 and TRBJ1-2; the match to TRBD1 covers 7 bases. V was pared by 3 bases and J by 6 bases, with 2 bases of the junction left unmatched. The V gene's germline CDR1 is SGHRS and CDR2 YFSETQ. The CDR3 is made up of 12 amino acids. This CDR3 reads CASSYTGDGYTF. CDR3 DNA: TGCGCCAGCAGCTATACAGGGGATGGCTACACCTTC.

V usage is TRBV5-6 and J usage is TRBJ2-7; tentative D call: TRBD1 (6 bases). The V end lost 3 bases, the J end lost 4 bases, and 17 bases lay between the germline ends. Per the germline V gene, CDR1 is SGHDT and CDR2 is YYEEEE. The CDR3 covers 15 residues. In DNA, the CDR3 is TGTGCCAGCAGCTACTCGGGGCAGGGGCTTTACGAGCAGTACTTC. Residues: CASSYSGQGLYEQYF.

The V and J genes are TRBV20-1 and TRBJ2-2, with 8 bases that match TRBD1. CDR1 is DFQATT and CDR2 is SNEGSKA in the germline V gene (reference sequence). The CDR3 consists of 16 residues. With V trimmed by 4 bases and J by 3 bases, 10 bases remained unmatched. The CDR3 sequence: CSATNPGGSDTGELFF. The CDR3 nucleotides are TGCAGTGCTACAAATCCAGGGGGCTCGGACACCGGGGAGCTGTTTTTT.

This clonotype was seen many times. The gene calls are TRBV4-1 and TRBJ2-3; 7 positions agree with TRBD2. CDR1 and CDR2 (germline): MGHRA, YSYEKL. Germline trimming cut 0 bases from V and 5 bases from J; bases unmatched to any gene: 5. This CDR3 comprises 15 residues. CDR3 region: CASSQDRGLGDTQYF. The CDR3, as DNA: TGCGCCAGCAGCCAAGATCGCGGACTAGGAGATACGCAGTATTTT.